This TCR beta chain was recorded in a study of lung T cells in sarcoidosis with Löfgren's syndrome. Study at large: Sarcoidosis features CD4+ T cell accumulation in bronchoalveolar lavage fluid. Analyses focused on Löfgren's syndrome patients. Overall study findings and caveats: Multiple Löfgren's syndrome patients reportedly shared TRAV12-1 and TRBV2 CDR3 motifs, suggesting public CD4+ TCRs. The most expanded V genes in Löfgren's patients were reportedly TRAV12-1 and TRBV2.

MiXCR was run by TCRdb on the reads, yielding one entry per CDR3 protein. Among 15,000 to 25,000 distinct CDR3 sequences, 21% were seen once, and the ten largest hold roughly 0.7%. The CDR3 has 13 residues. Trimming removed 1 base at V and 5 bases at J, with 6 bases between. Germline V lookup: CDR1 DFQATT, CDR2 SNEGSKA (reference sequence). About this clonotype itself: Its antigen is unidentified. A clone one base away is much larger, so this may be a read error.

The sequence was obtained from a human donor with sarcoidosis (Löfgren's syndrome or another form), or a control subject (not recorded which). The specimen sequenced was CD4+ T cells from bronchoalveolar lavage. This chain connects TRBV20-1 to TRBJ1-6, with D possibly TRBD1 on 6 matching bases. The CDR3 sequence is CSARAGDNSPLHF. The DNA of the CDR3 is TGCAGTGCTAGAGCAGGGGATAATTCACCCCTCCACTTT.